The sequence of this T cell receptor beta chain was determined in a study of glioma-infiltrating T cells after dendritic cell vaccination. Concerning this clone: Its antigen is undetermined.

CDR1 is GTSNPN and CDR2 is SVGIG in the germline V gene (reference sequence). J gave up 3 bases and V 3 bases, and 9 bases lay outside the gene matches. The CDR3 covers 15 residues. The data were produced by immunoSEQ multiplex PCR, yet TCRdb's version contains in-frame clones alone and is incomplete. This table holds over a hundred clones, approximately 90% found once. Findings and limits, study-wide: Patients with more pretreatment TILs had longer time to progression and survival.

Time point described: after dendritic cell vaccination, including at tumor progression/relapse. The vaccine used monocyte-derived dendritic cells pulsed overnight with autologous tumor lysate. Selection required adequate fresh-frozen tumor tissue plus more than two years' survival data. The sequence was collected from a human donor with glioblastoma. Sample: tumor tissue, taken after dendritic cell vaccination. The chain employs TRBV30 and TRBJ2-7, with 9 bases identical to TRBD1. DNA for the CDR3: TGTGCCTGGAGGGCCCCCGGGACAGGGCTCTACGAGCAGTACTTC. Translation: CAWRAPGTGLYEQYF.